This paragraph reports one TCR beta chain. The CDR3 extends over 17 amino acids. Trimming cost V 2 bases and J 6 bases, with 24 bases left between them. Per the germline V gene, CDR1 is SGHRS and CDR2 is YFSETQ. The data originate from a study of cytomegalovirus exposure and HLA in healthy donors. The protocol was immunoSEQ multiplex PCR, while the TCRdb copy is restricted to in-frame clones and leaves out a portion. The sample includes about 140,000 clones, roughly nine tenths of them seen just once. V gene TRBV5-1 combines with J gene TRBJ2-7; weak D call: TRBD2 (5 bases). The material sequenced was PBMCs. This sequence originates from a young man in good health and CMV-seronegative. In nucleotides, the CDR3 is TGCGCCAGCAGCTTCAAAACGGCACTAGATTGGCCTGGCGAGCAGTACTTC. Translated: CASSFKTALDWPGEQYF. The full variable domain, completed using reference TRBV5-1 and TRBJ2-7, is KAGVTQTPRYLIKTRGQQVTLSCSPISGHRSVSWYQQTPGQGLQFLFEYFSETQRNKGNFPGRFSGRQFSNSRSEMNVSTLELGDSALYLCASSFKTALDWPGEQYFGPGTRLTVT.